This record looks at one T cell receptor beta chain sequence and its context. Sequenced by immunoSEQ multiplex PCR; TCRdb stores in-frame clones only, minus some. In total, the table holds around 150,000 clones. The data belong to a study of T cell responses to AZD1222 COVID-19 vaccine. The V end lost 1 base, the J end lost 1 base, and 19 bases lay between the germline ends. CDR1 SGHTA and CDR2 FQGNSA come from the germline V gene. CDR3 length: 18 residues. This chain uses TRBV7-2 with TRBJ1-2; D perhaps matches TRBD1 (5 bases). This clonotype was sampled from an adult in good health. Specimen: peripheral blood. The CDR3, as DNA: TGTGCCAGCAGCTTAGAACCCCCGGCAGGGCCCCTTAACTATGGCTACACCTTC. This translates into CASSLEPPAGPLNYGYTF.